These 27 T cell receptor beta chains came from one sample sequenced in a study of T cells expressing NK-cell markers. Using the 5' RACE reads, TCRdb records one entry per CDR3 protein without DNA. The sample totals about 460,000 distinct CDR3 sequences; its top ten clones hold approximately 1.4%. Sequencing was performed on blood T cells: a sorted CD56 or NKG2C T cell subset, CD4+ or CD8+ T cells, or bulk PBMC T cells (not recorded which). The receptor source for this set is a woman between 45 and 65 years old in good health.

The chain carries TRBV20-1 and TRBJ2-1; TCRdb returns TRBD2, unconfirmable since there is no DNA. CDR3 size: 15 residues. Germline-derived CDR1 and CDR2 are DFQATT and SNEGSKA (reference sequence). This chain's CDR3 is CSANKDGRRYNEQFF.

The chain is built from TRBV7-9 and TRBJ2-1; absent DNA, TCRdb's TRBD2 call cannot be checked. This CDR3 has 14 residues. Germline lookup yields CDR1 SEHNR and CDR2 FQNEAQ (reference sequence). CDR3 amino acids: CASSLFAGGGEQFF.

J is TRBJ2-1 and V is TRBV12-3 or TRBV12-4; TCRdb indicates TRBD2, and absent DNA this call remains unverified. CDR3 length: 19 residues. CDR3 residues: CASSLTGGIGGGNLNEQFF.

The chain uses TRBV20-1 and TRBJ1-1; checking the TCRdb D call of TRBD1 is not possible without DNA. CDR3 length equals 15 residues. In germline, CDR1 is DFQATT, CDR2 SNEGSKA (reference sequence). This CDR3 reads CSAFSPGRGDTEAFF.

The J gene is TRBJ1-5, the V gene TRBV20-1; the TCRdb D gene call, TRBD1, has no DNA to confirm it. Germline V lookup: CDR1 DFQATT, CDR2 SNEGSKA (reference sequence). This CDR3 is 16 amino acids long. The CDR3 is CSAYSNRGRGLQPQHF.

V usage is TRBV11-2 and J usage is TRBJ2-1. The CDR3 consists of 13 residues. In germline, CDR1 is SGHAT, CDR2 FQNNGV. CDR3: CASSLDLDDEQFF.

V is TRBV10-3 and J is TRBJ2-5; TCRdb gives TRBD1 as the D gene, but with no DNA this cannot be confirmed. The CDR3 loop spans 16 amino acids. Germline lookup yields CDR1 ENHRY and CDR2 SYGVKD. The CDR3 loop reads CAISVQGAGVEETQYF.

The rearrangement links TRBV5-1 to TRBJ1-5; absent DNA, TCRdb's TRBD1 call cannot be checked. The germline CDR1 and CDR2 sequences are SGHRS and YFSETQ. The CDR3 runs to 13 residues. This chain's CDR3 is CASSIGGGQPQHF.

The J gene is TRBJ1-4, the V gene TRBV5-4; with no DNA, the TCRdb D assignment of TRBD1 cannot be verified. The germline gives CDR1 SGHNT, CDR2 YYREEE (reference sequence). The CDR3 loop spans 15 amino acids. CDR3 sequence: CASSFDRVGNEKLFF.

This CDR3 is CATSRVGRGVETQYF. V gene TRBV15 combines with J gene TRBJ2-5; TCRdb picks TRBD1, but there is no DNA to check that call. Germline loops: CDR1 LNHNV, CDR2 YYDKDF (reference sequence). The CDR3 loop spans 15 amino acids. The variable domain in full, completed from reference TRBV15 and TRBJ2-5, reads DAMVIQNPRYQVTQFGKPVTLSCSQTLNHNVMYWYQQKSSQAPKLLFHYYDKDFNNEADTPDNFQSRRPNTSFCFLDIRSPGLGDTAMYLCATSRVGRGVETQYFGPGTRLLVL.

V gene TRBV5-1 combines with J gene TRBJ2-5; checking the TCRdb D call of TRBD1 is not possible without DNA. Looked up from germline, CDR1 is SGHRS and CDR2 is YFSETQ. This CDR3 is 16 amino acids long. CDR3 protein: CASSFGAGAREETQYF.

J is TRBJ2-1 and V is TRBV4-1. The CDR3 consists of 13 residues. Germline V CDR1 and CDR2: MGHRA, YSYEKL. CDR3 region: CASSPIQRYEQFF.

The V and J genes are TRBV7-9 and TRBJ2-7; without DNA, the TCRdb call of TRBD1 cannot be checked. The germline CDR1 and CDR2 sequences are SEHNR and FQNEAQ (reference sequence). The CDR3 covers 14 residues. This chain's CDR3 is CASSLDAGDEAQYF.

CDR3 loop: CATSRSISGRAGDRTDTQYF. This chain joins TRBV15 and TRBJ2-3; TCRdb picks TRBD2, but there is no DNA to check that call. The CDR3 contains 20 residues. Germline CDR1 reads LNHNV; CDR2 reads YYDKDF (reference sequence).

The chain couples TRBV20-1 to TRBJ2-1. Germline V gene sequence: CDR1 DFQATT, CDR2 SNEGSKA (reference sequence). CDR3 length: 15 amino acids. CDR3: CSAIKLRTSYNEQFF.

The chain employs TRBV10-3 and TRBJ2-1; the D call of TRBD1 rests on TCRdb alone, since no DNA is present to check it. This CDR3 comprises 14 residues. In germline, CDR1 is ENHRY, CDR2 SYGVKD. The CDR3: CAIRGGAITNEQFF.

The rearrangement links TRBV12-3 or TRBV12-4 to TRBJ2-1. The CDR3 runs to 14 residues. CDR3 residues: CASSLAGPVNEQFF.

This chain connects TRBV2 to TRBJ2-1; TCRdb reports TRBD2, a call that lacks DNA to check it against. Germline-derived CDR1 and CDR2 are SNHLY and FYNNEI. The CDR3 is 14 residues long. This chain's CDR3 is CASSRTPVVNEQFF. The variable domain in full, completed from reference TRBV2 and TRBJ2-1, reads EPEVTQTPSHQVTQMGQEVILRCVPISNHLYFYWYRQILGQKVEFLVSFYNNEISEKSEIFDDQFSVERPDGSNFTLKIRSTKLEDSAMYFCASSRTPVVNEQFFGPGTRLTVL.

This rearrangement joins TRBV10-3 to TRBJ2-3; TCRdb reports TRBD2, a call that lacks DNA to check it against. Germline CDR1 reads ENHRY; CDR2 reads SYGVKD. The CDR3 runs to 13 residues. This chain's CDR3 is CAISGVGPDTQYF.

This chain joins TRBV28 and TRBJ1-2; TCRdb outputs TRBD1, but without DNA this stays unchecked. CDR3 length: 12 residues. Germline CDR1 and CDR2: MDHEN and SYDVKM. The CDR3: CASLGQGYGYTF.

J is TRBJ2-7 and V is TRBV20-1; the D call of TRBD2 rests on TCRdb alone, since no DNA is present to check it. Germline V gene data show CDR1 as DFQATT and CDR2 as SNEGSKA (reference sequence). The CDR3 runs to 12 residues. CDR3 amino acids: CSVSAGGYEQYF.

The gene calls are TRBV11-2 and TRBJ1-2; TCRdb names TRBD1, which stays unverified in the absence of DNA. The CDR3 covers 15 residues. Germline-derived CDR1 and CDR2 are SGHAT and FQNNGV. CDR3 protein: CASSLDPGKDYGYTF.

The V and J genes are TRBV6-1 and TRBJ2-2; with no DNA, the TCRdb D assignment of TRBD1 cannot be verified. Per the germline V gene, CDR1 is MNHNS and CDR2 is SASEGT. The CDR3 spans 13 residues. CDR3 protein: CASSSRGPGELFF.

The chain joins TRBV11-2 to TRBJ1-2; TCRdb outputs TRBD1, but without DNA this stays unchecked. The CDR3 has 14 amino acids. In germline, CDR1 is SGHAT, CDR2 FQNNGV. CDR3: CASSLARVGGGYTF.

The chain uses TRBV20-1 and TRBJ2-5; TCRdb's D call, TRBD2, is unchecked because there is no DNA. CDR3 size: 16 residues. Germline values: CDR1 DFQATT, CDR2 SNEGSKA (reference sequence). The CDR3 spells CSARIFGGSRQETQYF.

The CDR3 region is CASSWGAGNTGELFF. This chain links TRBV5-5 with TRBJ2-2; TCRdb indicates TRBD1, and absent DNA this call remains unverified. Germline V gives CDR1 SGHKS, CDR2 YYEKEE (reference sequence). This CDR3 has 15 amino acids.

The V call is TRBV20-1, the J call TRBJ2-1; the TCRdb call, TRBD2, lacks DNA for checking. From germline, CDR1 is DFQATT and CDR2 SNEGSKA (reference sequence). The CDR3 extends over 18 amino acids. The CDR3 loop is CSARPSFSPAGGPNEQFF.